The T cell receptor beta chain under discussion was sequenced for a study of T cells in Graves' hyperthyroidism and ophthalmopathy. Study-level information: Initial diagnosis, before any treatment, was when peripheral blood was collected.

Every diagnosis used clinical symptoms, serum thyroxine and TRAb, thyroid ultrasound and orbital computed tomography. Only a few counts were recorded for this clonotype. The target antigen is unknown. V lost 0 bases to trimming and J lost 4 bases, with 19 bases between them. This CDR3 has 18 residues. The germline CDR1 and CDR2 sequences are KGHSH and LQKENI. Whole-study findings and limits: Most thyroid clonotypes that were expanded above 0.001 also turned up in blood.

TCR beta CDR3 region amplification was performed from RNA transcripts. First-round RT-PCR targeting the TCR CDR3 was performed with the HTBI primer set. TCRdb re-called the multiplex PCR reads through MiXCR, storing one row per CDR3 protein. This table has roughly 180,000 distinct CDR3 sequences, about 9.4% appearing once. The sequenced sample consisted of blood. The V gene is TRBV18, the J gene TRBJ2-1, with D maybe TRBD2 (5 bases). This clonotype originated in a woman under 30 with Graves' hyperthyroidism that later progressed to Graves' ophthalmopathy. The CDR3 bases are TGTGCCAGCTCACCACCGAAGCTAGCTCCGGTCGGATACAATGAGCAGTTCTTC. Translating it yields CASSPPKLAPVGYNEQFF.